This T cell receptor (beta chain) was identified during a study of blood T cell repertoires in COVID-19. Study information: Researchers got acute and convalescent COVID-19 samples from the United States, Italy and Spain. Nucleic acid was either cDNA or gDNA, and it came from T cells, B-cell-depleted T cells, or PBMCs.

In the original processing: Estimation of nucleated cell counts relied on the amplification of reference gene primers. Assay used: immunoSEQ multiplex PCR; TCRdb lists only in-frame clones, some missing. V, J and clone size were drawn from that table, and D and trimming were deduced from the DNA. Among 210,000 or so clones listed, roughly 84% were seen once. The trim removed 8 bases at V and 4 bases at J, leaving 9 bases unmatched. Germline CDR1 WSHSY, CDR2 SAAADI. The CDR3 totals 14 residues. This TCR came from a human donor in a cohort sampled during active COVID-19. The chain employs TRBV10-2 and TRBJ1-2; TRBD1 matches at 8 bases. Sequenced sample: peripheral blood. CDR3 coding DNA: TGCGCCAGCGAAGGACAGGGCGGAACCTATGGCTACACCTTC. Protein product: CASEGQGGTYGYTF.